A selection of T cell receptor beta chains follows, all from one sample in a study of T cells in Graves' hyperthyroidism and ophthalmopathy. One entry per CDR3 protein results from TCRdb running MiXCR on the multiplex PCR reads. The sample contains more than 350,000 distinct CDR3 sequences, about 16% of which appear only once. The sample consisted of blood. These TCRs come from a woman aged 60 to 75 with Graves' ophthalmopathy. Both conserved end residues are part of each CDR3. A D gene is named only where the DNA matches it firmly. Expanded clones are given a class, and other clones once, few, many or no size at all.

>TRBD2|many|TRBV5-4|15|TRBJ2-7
TGTGCCAGCAGCTTTCGACTAGCGGGGTCCTACGAGCAGTACTTC
CASSFRLAGSYEQYF
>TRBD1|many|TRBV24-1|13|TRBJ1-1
TGTGCCACCAGTGATTGGGACAGGGGTGAAGCTTTCTTT
CATSDWDRGEAFF
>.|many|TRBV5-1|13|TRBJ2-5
TGCGCCAGCAGCATGGGCCAGGAGGAGACCCAGTACTTC
CASSMGQEETQYF
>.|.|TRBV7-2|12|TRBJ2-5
TGTGCCAGCAGACCAACGGTGGAGACCCAGTACTTC
CASRPTVETQYF
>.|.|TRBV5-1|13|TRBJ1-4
TGCGCCAGCAGCTTGGGACGTAATGAAAAACTGTTTTTT
CASSLGRNEKLFF
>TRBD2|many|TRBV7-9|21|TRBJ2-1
TGTGCCAGCAGCCCAGGGTATCGACTAGCGGGAGGGCCGGGCTCCTACAATGAGCAGTTCTTC
CASSPGYRLAGGPGSYNEQFF
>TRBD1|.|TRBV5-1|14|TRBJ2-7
TGCGCCAGCAGCTTAGGGACAGCCCCCTACGAGCAGTACTTC
CASSLGTAPYEQYF
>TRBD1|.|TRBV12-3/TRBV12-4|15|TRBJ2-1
TGTGCCAGCAGATCCGACAGGGATTCCTACAATGAGCAGTTCTTC
CASRSDRDSYNEQFF
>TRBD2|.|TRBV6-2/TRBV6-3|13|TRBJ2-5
TGTGCCAGCAGCCCCACGGGGGGACAGACCCAGTACTTC
CASSPTGGQTQYF
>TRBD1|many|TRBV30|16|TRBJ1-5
TGTGCCTGGACCCAAGCTAGGGGACAGGGACATCAGCCCCAGCATTTT
CAWTQARGQGHQPQHF
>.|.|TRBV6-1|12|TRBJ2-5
TGTGCCAGCAGTGTAAATGGGGAGACCCAGTACTTC
CASSVNGETQYF
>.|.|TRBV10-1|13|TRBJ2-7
TGCGCCAGCTCGGAGCGGGACACCTACGAGCAGTACTTC
CASSERDTYEQYF
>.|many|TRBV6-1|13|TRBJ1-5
TGTGCCAGCTCCCGGGGCGGCAATCAGCCCCAGCATTTT
CASSRGGNQPQHF
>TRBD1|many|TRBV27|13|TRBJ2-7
TGTGCCAGCAGGACGACAGGGCCCTACGAGCAGTACTTC
CASRTTGPYEQYF
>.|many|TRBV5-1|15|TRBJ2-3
TGCGCCAGCAGCTTGGACGGACCTCACACAGATACGCAGTATTTT
CASSLDGPHTDTQYF
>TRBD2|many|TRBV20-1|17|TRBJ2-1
TGCAGTGCTAGGGATTATGGGAGCGGGAGTTCCTACAATGAGCAGTTCTTC
CSARDYGSGSSYNEQFF
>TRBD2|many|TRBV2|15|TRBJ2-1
TGTGCCAGCAGGAGGGGGACTAGCGGGAAAAATGAGCAGTTCTTC
CASRRGTSGKNEQFF
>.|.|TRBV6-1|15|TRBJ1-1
TGTGCCAGCTCATGGGGGGGGCCCGGGAACACTGAAGCTTTCTTT
CASSWGGPGNTEAFF
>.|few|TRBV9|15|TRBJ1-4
TGTGCCAGCAGCGTAGAAGGACTGCTTAATGAAAAACTGTTTTTT
CASSVEGLLNEKLFF
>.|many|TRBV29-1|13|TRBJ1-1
TGCAGCGTTGATCGCCAGGAGAACACTGAAGCTTTCTTT
CSVDRQENTEAFF
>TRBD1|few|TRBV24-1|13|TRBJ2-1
TGTGCCACCAGTCAGGACAGGGGTGGTGAGCAGTTCTTC
CATSQDRGGEQFF
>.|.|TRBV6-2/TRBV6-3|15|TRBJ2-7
TGTGCCAGCTCGCCCGGGGTAGCGGAGCAATACGAGCAGTACTTC
CASSPGVAEQYEQYF
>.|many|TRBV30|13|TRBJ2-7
TGTGCCTGGAGTGCGACAGGGAGGTACGAGCAGTACTTC
CAWSATGRYEQYF
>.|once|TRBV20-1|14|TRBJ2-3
TGCAGCGGATCCAGCGTTTTTGACACAGATACGCAGTATTTT
CSGSSVFDTDTQYF
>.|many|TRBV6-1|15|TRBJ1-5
TGTGCCAGCAGTGAGGAACCCGCAGGTAATCAGCCCCAGCATTTT
CASSEEPAGNQPQHF
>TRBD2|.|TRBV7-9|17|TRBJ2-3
TGTGCCAGCAGCCTGCCGGGACTAGCGGGAGTCGGAGATACGCAGTATTTT
CASSLPGLAGVGDTQYF
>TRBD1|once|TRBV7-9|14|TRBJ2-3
TGTGCCAGCAGCTTTATGCAGGGGGTAGATACGCAGTATTTT
CASSFMQGVDTQYF
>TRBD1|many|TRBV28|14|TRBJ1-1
TGTGCCAGCAGTATTACAGGGGGCAGGGCTGAAGCTTTCTTT
CASSITGGRAEAFF
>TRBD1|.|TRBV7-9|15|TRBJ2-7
TGTGCCAGCAGCACGACAGGGGGTGTAACCTACGAGCAGTACTTC
CASSTTGGVTYEQYF
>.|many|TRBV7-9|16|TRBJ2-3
TGTGCCAGCAGCTTTCGTGTCAGCCTCGGCACAGATACGCAGTATTTT
CASSFRVSLGTDTQYF
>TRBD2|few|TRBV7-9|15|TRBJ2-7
TGTGCCAGCTCCCGCGGGGTAGCGGGAATCGGCGAGCAGTACTTC
CASSRGVAGIGEQYF
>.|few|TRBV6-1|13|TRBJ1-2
TGTGCCAGCATAGAGGGACGGAACTATGGCTACACCTTC
CASIEGRNYGYTF
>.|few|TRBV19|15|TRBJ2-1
TGTGCCAGTAGTATGATTCTTGGGGGGTACAATGAGCAGTTCTTC
CASSMILGGYNEQFF
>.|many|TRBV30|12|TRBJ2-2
TGTGCCTGGAGTTCCAAGACCGGGGAGCTGTTTTTT
CAWSSKTGELFF
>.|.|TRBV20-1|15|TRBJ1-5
TGCAGTGCTAGTCTCCAAGGGGGATCCAATCAGCCCCAGCATTTT
CSASLQGGSNQPQHF
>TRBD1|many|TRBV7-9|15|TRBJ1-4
TGTGCCAGCAGCTCTACAGGGGCAACTAATGAAAAACTGTTTTTT
CASSSTGATNEKLFF
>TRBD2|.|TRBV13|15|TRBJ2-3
TGTACCAGCAAGAGCAAGCGGGAATTAGCAGATACGCAGTATTTT
CTSKSKRELADTQYF
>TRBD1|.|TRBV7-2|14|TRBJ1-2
TGTGCCAGCAGCTGGAGACAGGGCGCCCGTGGCTACACCTTC
CASSWRQGARGYTF
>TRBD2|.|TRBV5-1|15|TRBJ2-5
TGCGCCAGCAGCTTAGGGGGGACTAGCGGAGAGACCCAGTACTTC
CASSLGGTSGETQYF
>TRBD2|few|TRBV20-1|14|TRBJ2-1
TGCAGGCCCGTCGGCCTAGCGGCCTACAATGAGCAGTTCTTC
CRPVGLAAYNEQFF
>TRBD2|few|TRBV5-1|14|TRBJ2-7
TGCGCCAGCAAGGGGACTAGCGGGAGTGACGAGCAGTACTTC
CASKGTSGSDEQYF
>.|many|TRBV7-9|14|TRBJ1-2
TGTGCCAGCAGCTTATGGGCAGGCGGCTATGGCTACACCTTC
CASSLWAGGYGYTF
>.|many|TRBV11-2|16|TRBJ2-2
TGTGCCAGCAGCTTAGAGGGGGGACTTATCACCGGGGAGCTGTTTTTT
CASSLEGGLITGELFF
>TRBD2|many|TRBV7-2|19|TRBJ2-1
TGTGCCAGCAGCTTAAGCGGCGTGGCGGGACTAGCATCCTACAATGAGCAGTTCTTC
CASSLSGVAGLASYNEQFF